This passage covers 19 T cell receptor beta chains from one sample sequenced in a study of shared clonotypes between healthy human individuals. Libraries were prepared by immunoSEQ multiplex PCR; TCRdb keeps only in-frame clonotypes and omits some of them. The sample holds roughly 2,500,000 clones, roughly 93% seen once. The sequenced sample consisted of naive CD4+ T cells from PBMCs. Regarding subset: CD45RA+ positively selected. These receptors originate from a man between 18 and 35 years old in good health. Some clones in this sample may be carry-over from other donors' samples.

The chain links TRBV28 to TRBJ2-2; 7 bases are a match to TRBD2. Germline CDR1 and CDR2: MDHEN and SYDVKM. There are 15 residues in the CDR3. The J segment lost 7 bases and the V segment lost 6 bases, leaving 11 bases of the junction unmatched. CDR3 in amino acids: CASSDGGGGDGELFF. The CDR3 bases are TGTGCCAGCAGCGACGGCGGGGGAGGAGACGGGGAGCTGTTTTTT.

J is TRBJ2-3 and V is TRBV7-2; D gene ambiguous. Germline loops: CDR1 SGHTA, CDR2 FQGNSA. The CDR3 length is 14 residues. The V end was cut by 1 base, the J end by 5 bases, with 10 bases between. Written as DNA, the CDR3 is TGTGCCAGCAGCTTAGATCTGCTAGTAGATACGCAGTATTTT. This sequence encodes CASSLDLLVDTQYF.

CDR3 region: CASSLGGGAGVAEQYF. The DNA of the CDR3 is TGTGCCAGCAGCTTAGGAGGGGGAGCGGGAGTTGCCGAGCAGTACTTC. The chain carries TRBV11-3 and TRBJ2-7; 8 nucleotides line up with TRBD2. Germline V lookup: CDR1 SGHNT, CDR2 YENEEA. V lost 1 base and J lost 6; bases outside the gene matches: 11. This CDR3 has 16 residues.

The J gene is TRBJ2-1, the V gene TRBV5-4, with 11 bases aligning to TRBD2. Germline CDR1 SGHNT, CDR2 YYREEE (reference sequence). J gave up 6 bases and V 10 bases, and 3 bases lay outside the gene matches. The CDR3 sequence is 12 residues long. The CDR3 spells CAPGLAGNEQFF. The CDR3 nucleotides read TGTGCCCCCGGACTAGCGGGCAATGAGCAGTTCTTC.

The J gene is TRBJ1-3, the V gene TRBV2; TRBD1 matches at 7 bases. The CDR3 consists of 16 residues. Germline CDR1 is SNHLY and CDR2 is FYNNEI. Trimming removed 6 bases from V and 0 bases from J; junction bases left unmatched: 8. The DNA of the CDR3 is TGTGCCAGCAGCGGGACAGCCTCGATCTCTGGAAACACCATATATTTT. It translates to CASSGTASISGNTIYF.

The chain uses TRBV11-3 and TRBJ2-5; D gene uncertain. This CDR3 has 13 residues. Trimming removed 2 bases at V and 2 bases at J, with 6 bases between. Germline lookup yields CDR1 SGHNT and CDR2 YENEEA. Here the CDR3 reads CASSLSEQETQYF. The CDR3 DNA reads TGTGCCAGCAGCTTATCAGAACAAGAGACCCAGTACTTC.

V gene TRBV5-1 combines with J gene TRBJ2-7, with 7 bases aligning to TRBD1. The CDR3 contains 16 residues. The germline gives CDR1 SGHRS, CDR2 YFSETQ. V shed 0 bases, J shed 3 bases, and the junction held 9 bases outside the gene matches. CDR3 bases: TGCGCCAGCAGCTTGGCTAGGACCGGGACAGTCTACGAGCAGTACTTC. This translates into CASSLARTGTVYEQYF.

CDR3 nucleotides: TGTGCCAGCACTTTGGACAGGGGGACCGGGGAGCTGTTTTTT. Encoded protein: CASTLDRGTGELFF. The chain joins TRBV9 to TRBJ2-2; 10 bases are shared with TRBD1. Trimming took 6 bases from V and 5 from J; bases not matched to a gene: 4. Germline V lookup: CDR1 SGDLS, CDR2 YYNGEE. The CDR3 loop spans 14 amino acids.

The gene calls are TRBV6-1 and TRBJ1-4; D uncertain. CDR3 length equals 14 residues. Trimming pared 3 bases from V and 0 bases from J, leaving 5 bases between. The germline V gene has CDR1 MNHNS and CDR2 SASEGT. In nucleotides, the CDR3 is TGTGCCAGCAGTGAGAAGGCAACTAATGAAAAACTGTTTTTT. Its protein product is CASSEKATNEKLFF.

The chain joins TRBV29-1 to TRBJ2-5, with no clear D. The closer fit of TRBJ2-7 to the DNA end suggests the J call may be wrong. Germline values: CDR1 SQVTM, CDR2 ANQGSEA. CDR3 length equals 11 residues. The chain's CDR3 is CSGGEVYEQYF. In DNA, the CDR3 is TGCAGCGGGGGTGAGGTTTACGAGCAGTACTTC.

The rearrangement uses TRBV9 and TRBJ1-3; 9 bases align to TRBD1. The J segment lost 8 bases and the V segment lost 4 bases, leaving 7 bases of the junction unmatched. This CDR3 has 14 amino acids. From germline, CDR1 is SGDLS and CDR2 YYNGEE. CDR3: CASSTRDRVDTIYF. CDR3 bases: TGTGCCAGCAGCACCAGGGACAGGGTGGACACCATATATTTT.

V gene TRBV27 combines with J gene TRBJ2-1; 11 bases match TRBD2. From germline, CDR1 is MNHEY and CDR2 SMNVEV (reference sequence). After removal of 5 bases from V and 4 bases from J, the junction contained 10 bases not matched to a gene. This CDR3 region has 17 residues. The CDR3 DNA is TGTGCCAGCAGTAGCTCACCGGGACTAGCGGTTTACAATGAGCAGTTCTTC. This encodes CASSSSPGLAVYNEQFF.

This sequence joins TRBV5-1 and TRBJ2-7; D is possibly TRBD1 (5 bases). The CDR3 spans 13 residues. Trimming took 4 bases from V and 6 from J, leaving 14 bases between them. Germline loops: CDR1 SGHRS, CDR2 YFSETQ. CDR3: CASSVQGFLEQYF. For the CDR3, the DNA is TGCGCCAGCAGCGTGCAGGGTTTCCTCGAGCAGTACTTC.

This rearrangement joins TRBV10-3 to TRBJ1-5; TRBD1 might be the D (6 bases). Trimming took 3 bases from V and 6 from J, leaving 15 bases between them. CDR1 and CDR2 from the germline V gene are ENHRY and SYGVKD. The CDR3 extends over 15 amino acids. CDR3 residues: CAISDRGGAGQPQHF. For the CDR3, the DNA is TGTGCCATCAGTGATAGGGGGGGCGCGGGTCAGCCCCAGCATTTT.

The chain is built from TRBV19 and TRBJ2-1, with TRBD2 identical over 10 bases. The V and J ends lost 1 base and 13 bases, in that order; junction bases with no gene match: 13. The length of the CDR3 is 16 residues. Germline lookup yields CDR1 LNHDA and CDR2 SQIVND (reference sequence). CDR3 bases: TGTGCCAGTAGTATAGGGTTGTCGAAGCGGGAGGGAAATCAGTTCTTC. It yields the protein CASSIGLSKREGNQFF. Full variable domain (rest looked up from reference TRBV19 and TRBJ2-1): DGGITQSPKYLFRKEGQNVTLSCEQNLNHDAMYWYRQDPGQGLRLIYYSQIVNDFQKGDIAEGYSVSREKKESFPLTVTSAQKNPTAFYLCASSIGLSKREGNQFFGPGTRLTVL.

CDR3 DNA sequence: TGTGCCTGGAGTGTACAAGGGTCGGAGAATGAGCAGTTCTTC. The encoded protein is CAWSVQGSENEQFF. The V call is TRBV30, the J call TRBJ2-1; D not resolved. V lost 0 bases, J lost 7 bases, and 13 bases lay in between. The germline V gene has CDR1 GTSNPN and CDR2 SVGIG (reference sequence). CDR3 length: 14 amino acids.

The CDR3 region is CASSKDGQHQETQYF. The CDR3 DNA follows: TGTGCCAGCAGCAAAGACGGACAGCATCAAGAGACCCAGTACTTC. V gene TRBV21-1 combines with J gene TRBJ2-5; the table names TRBD1, a call not compared with the DNA. TRBV21-1 is annotated as a pseudogene. The CDR3 has 15 residues.

This chain links TRBV4-1 with TRBJ2-7; D not resolved. CDR1 is MGHRA and CDR2 is YSYEKL in the germline V gene. The CDR3 runs 15 residues. Between the trimmed V and J ends, which lost 3 bases and 3 bases, there was a span of 15 bases. The CDR3 region is CASSQRFGIFYEQYF. DNA for the CDR3: TGCGCCAGCAGCCAGCGCTTTGGGATTTTCTACGAGCAGTACTTC.

The chain combines TRBV14 with TRBJ2-2; no clear D gene. CDR1 SGHDN and CDR2 FVKESK come from the germline V gene. V dropped 3 bases and J dropped 2 bases, with 7 bases sitting between them. CDR3 size: 14 residues. The CDR3 DNA is TGTGCCAGCAGCCATAACAGTAACACCGGGGAGCTGTTTTTT. Protein sequence: CASSHNSNTGELFF.